The 19 T cell receptor beta chains in this list originate from one sample, sequenced in a study of T cells in localized non-small cell lung cancer. Sequenced by immunoSEQ multiplex PCR; TCRdb stores in-frame clones only, minus some. The repertoire holds approximately 4,600 clones, roughly a third seen once, with about 20% in the top ten. The sequencing used lung tumor tissue, collected before any cancer treatment. All receptors derive from a man aged 40-75 years with stage II squamous cell lung carcinoma.

The chain recombines TRBV30 with TRBJ2-3; D uncertain. With 3 bases removed from V and 0 bases from J, the gap between germline ends came to 16 bases. Germline assignment: CDR1 GTSNPN and CDR2 SVGIG (reference sequence). This CDR3 region has 16 residues. The DNA of the CDR3 is TGTGCCTGGAGCCTCGGGCAGGATGTAAGCACAGATACGCAGTATTTT. Amino acid sequence: CAWSLGQDVSTDTQYF.

By frequency in the sample, this clone is medium-sized (0.01 to 0.1%). The chain is built from TRBV19 and TRBJ2-7; 7 bases align to TRBD1. V lost 6 bases and J lost 1; bases outside the gene matches: 6. The CDR3 has 14 amino acids. Germline CDR1 LNHDA, CDR2 SQIVND (reference sequence). This CDR3 reads CASRDRASSYEQYF. The DNA for the CDR3 is TGTGCCAGTAGAGACAGGGCGTCATCCTACGAGCAGTACTTC.

The genes are TRBV11-3 and TRBJ2-1; TRBD2 matches 8 bases. V lost 4 bases to trimming and J lost 8 bases; unmatched junction nucleotides: 10. Per the germline V gene, CDR1 is SGHNT and CDR2 is YENEEA. CDR3 length: 15 amino acids. This CDR3 is CASSSRGFGRDEQFF. The CDR3 DNA sequence: TGTGCCAGCAGCTCTCGGGGTTTCGGGAGGGATGAGCAGTTCTTC.

V is TRBV19 and J is TRBJ2-7, with D maybe TRBD2 (6 bases). V was cut by 6 bases and J by 3 bases, with 18 bases left in between. This CDR3 comprises 15 residues. Germline V gives CDR1 LNHDA, CDR2 SQIVND (reference sequence). CDR3 in DNA: TGTGCCAGTAGCCTAGCAGAGGGAGGAGGCTACGAGCAGTACTTC. The encoded protein is CASSLAEGGGYEQYF.

In this sample, this clone turned up a few times. The rearrangement links TRBV30 to TRBJ2-1; no clear D. This CDR3 is built from 14 residues. Trimming took off 5 bases at V and 0 bases at J, with 11 bases between the two ends. Germline CDR1 GTSNPN, CDR2 SVGIG (reference sequence). Here the CDR3 reads CAWGVVGSYNEQFF. CDR3 coding DNA: TGTGCCTGGGGGGTAGTCGGCTCCTACAATGAGCAGTTCTTC. Based on the CDR3 plus reference TRBV30 and TRBJ2-1, the full variable domain is SQTIHQWPATLVQPVGSPLSLECTVEGTSNPNLYWYRQAAGRGLQLLFYSVGIGQISSEVPQNLSASRPQDRQFILSSKKLLLSDSGFYLCAWGVVGSYNEQFFGPGTRLTVL.

V usage is TRBV19 and J usage is TRBJ2-3; unclear D gene. The V end was cut by 5 bases, the J end by 4 bases, with 16 bases between. Per germline, CDR1 LNHDA and CDR2 SQIVND (reference sequence). CDR3 length: 15 residues. The CDR3 protein is CASSPGASPSDTQYF. The CDR3 bases are TGTGCCAGTAGTCCAGGCGCAAGCCCTTCAGATACGCAGTATTTT.

The CDR3 bases are TGTGCCAGCAGTTCTACCAGGACAGGGGGGGATACGCAGTATTTT. As protein: CASSSTRTGGDTQYF. The chain couples TRBV6-8 to TRBJ2-3; 10 bases fit TRBD1. V lost 4 bases and J lost 6; bases outside the gene matches: 7. Germline V gene data show CDR1 as MNHGY and CDR2 as SAAAGT. This CDR3 region has 15 residues.

V and J are TRBV30 and TRBJ1-4; no clear D. Germline lookup yields CDR1 GTSNPN and CDR2 SVGIG (reference sequence). Trimming took off 3 bases at V and 8 bases at J, with 19 bases between the two ends. This CDR3 contains 15 residues. CDR3 nucleotide sequence: TGTGCCTGGAGGGAGGGTGATCTTCGGAAAGAAAAACTGTTTTTT. Its translation: CAWREGDLRKEKLFF.

The chain recombines TRBV11-1 with TRBJ2-1; 7 bases align to TRBD1. Unmatched junction bases numbered 6, after V lost 5 bases and J lost 2 bases. This CDR3 has 15 residues. In germline, CDR1 is SGHAT, CDR2 FQDESV (reference sequence). This CDR3 is CASSPRQGPYNEQFF. As DNA, the CDR3 is TGTGCCAGCAGCCCCAGACAGGGACCCTACAATGAGCAGTTCTTC.

At least ten counts were recorded for this clone. The chain couples TRBV9 to TRBJ1-2; D is possibly TRBD1 (6 bases). The CDR3 totals 13 residues. Germline-derived CDR1 and CDR2 are SGDLS and YYNGEE. The V end was cut by 0 bases, the J end by 7 bases, with 10 bases between. CDR3 residues: CASSVDQGFGYTF. The DNA for the CDR3 is TGTGCCAGCAGCGTAGATCAGGGGTTTGGCTACACCTTC.

The genes are TRBV19 and TRBJ2-1; D may be TRBD2 (5 bases). Deletions cut 3 bases from V and 5 bases from J, with 14 bases between. This CDR3 has 15 residues. Germline CDR1 LNHDA, CDR2 SQIVND (reference sequence). CDR3 bases: TGTGCCAGTAGTATTACCGGGGTTGGGGACAATGAGCAGTTCTTC. Its translation: CASSITGVGDNEQFF.

The chain links TRBV28 to TRBJ2-7; D remains unclear. The germline V and J ends were trimmed by 5 bases and 5 bases, with 13 bases remaining between them. The CDR3 runs to 13 residues. Germline V gene lookup returns CDR1 MDHEN and CDR2 SYDVKM. CDR3 coding DNA: TGTGCCAGCAGTCCCACCTTTGGGGACGAGCAGTACTTC. This gives the protein CASSPTFGDEQYF.

The chain couples TRBV12-5 to TRBJ2-7; D gene ambiguous. This CDR3 comprises 11 residues. CDR1 is LGHNT, CDR2 FRNRAP, per germline. Trimming stripped 6 bases from V and 9 bases from J, with 12 bases between. The chain's CDR3 is CASGYLVGQYF. For the CDR3, the DNA is TGTGCTAGTGGCTACCTTGTGGGGCAGTACTTC.

This chain uses TRBV30 with TRBJ2-3; D ambiguous. With 3 bases removed from V and 1 base from J, the gap between germline ends came to 2 bases. The germline V gene encodes CDR1 GTSNPN and CDR2 SVGIG (reference sequence). The CDR3 has 11 amino acids. The CDR3 DNA reads as TGTGCCTGGAGACGCACAGATACGCAGTATTTT. Encoded protein: CAWRRTDTQYF.

The V gene is TRBV7-6, the J gene TRBJ2-3, with 7 bases matching TRBD2. Germline CDR1 is SGHVS and CDR2 is FNYEAQ. J gave up 6 bases and V 2 bases, and 14 bases lay outside the gene matches. This CDR3 has 17 amino acids. CDR3 nucleotides: TGTGCCAGCAGCTTATTTAGAGGCGGGAGAGTTGGGGATACGCAGTATTTT. Encoded protein: CASSLFRGGRVGDTQYF.

This clone was counted a few times. At one end the junction does not follow the germline gene, possibly because of a read error. This chain links TRBV15 with TRBJ2-3; 8 positions match TRBD2. Germline V gene sequence: CDR1 LNHNV, CDR2 YYDKDF (reference sequence). The CDR3 is 15 amino acids. This CDR3 reads CASSFAGLDSDTQYF. The CDR3, as DNA: TGTGCCAGCAGCTTCGCGGGACTAGATTCAGATACGCAGTATTTT.

The chain uses TRBV9 and TRBJ2-1; D may correspond to TRBD1 or TRBD2 (5 bases each). Trimming cost V 2 bases and J 5 bases, with 5 bases left between them. This CDR3 spans 12 amino acids. Per germline, CDR1 SGDLS and CDR2 YYNGEE. The CDR3 sequence is CASSVGDNEQFF. The CDR3 nucleotides read TGTGCCAGCAGCGTGGGGGACAATGAGCAGTTCTTC.

This clone was seen only a few times. The chain is built from TRBV19 and TRBJ1-1, with 7 bases fitting TRBD1. Germline V gives CDR1 LNHDA, CDR2 SQIVND (reference sequence). The CDR3 is made up of 15 amino acids. The trim removed 5 bases at V and 1 base at J, leaving 7 bases unmatched. CDR3 in amino acids: CASSASTGPNTEAFF. The CDR3 DNA reads TGTGCCAGTAGTGCTTCGACAGGGCCGAACACTGAAGCTTTCTTT.

The CDR3 DNA is TGTGCCAGCAGTTTAAGGGGGCTGATACACACCGGGGAGCTGTTTTTT. Encoded protein: CASSLRGLIHTGELFF. The V call is TRBV28, the J call TRBJ2-2; 7 bases match TRBD1. J gave up 3 bases and V 2 bases, and 6 bases lay outside the gene matches. This CDR3 has 16 residues. Germline CDR1 and CDR2: MDHEN and SYDVKM.